Below are 6 T cell receptor beta chains sequenced from a single sample in a study of identical twins. TCRdb used MiXCR to reprocess the 5' RACE reads, holding one entry per CDR3 protein. The repertoire has 300,000 to 400,000 distinct CDR3 sequences, roughly 9% of them found once; the top ten carry around 8.6%. What was sequenced was naive T cells sorted from blood. The source is a woman aged 45-65 years in good health.

This clonotype occurred a few times. The chain combines TRBV6-6 with TRBJ2-5, with TRBD1 identical over 7 bases. This CDR3 region has 13 residues. Germline V gene data show CDR1 as MNHNY and CDR2 as SVGAGI (reference sequence). V was clipped by 6 bases and J by 4 bases; unmatched bases: 5. CDR3 loop: CASRETGSETQYF. In nucleotides, the CDR3 is TGTGCCAGCAGGGAGACAGGGTCAGAGACCCAGTACTTC.

In this sample, this clonotype turned up many times. V is TRBV27 and J is TRBJ1-2; 7 nucleotides align to TRBD1. This CDR3 region has 15 residues. From germline, CDR1 is MNHEY and CDR2 SMNVEV (reference sequence). V was clipped by 5 bases and J by 4 bases; unmatched bases: 10. CDR3 residues: CASSQRQGVTYGYTF. The CDR3 region has the DNA TGTGCCAGCAGTCAACGACAGGGAGTTACCTATGGCTACACCTTC.

This clonotype has just a few counts. As DNA, the CDR3 is TGCGCCAGCAGCTTGGGGACTAGCTGGGTCGAGCAGTACTTC. As protein: CASSLGTSWVEQYF. The J gene is TRBJ2-7, the V gene TRBV5-1, with 8 bases matching TRBD2. Looked up from germline, CDR1 is SGHRS and CDR2 is YFSETQ. Losses at the gene ends were 0 bases for V and 6 bases for J; bases not matched to a gene: 5. The CDR3 totals 14 residues.

This clonotype showed up just a few times. V usage is TRBV5-6 and J usage is TRBJ2-3, with D perhaps assigned TRBD1 or TRBD2 (5 bases each). The CDR3 spans 13 residues. The V and J ends lost 5 bases and 13 bases respectively, with 20 bases between them. Per the germline V gene, CDR1 is SGHDT and CDR2 is YYEEEE. CDR3: CASRIWWGPFEYF. The CDR3 bases are TGTGCCAGCAGGATATGGTGGGGACCATTCGAGTATTTT.

The chain couples TRBV7-8 to TRBJ2-5; 7 positions agree with TRBD2. V lost 1 base and J lost 4; bases outside the gene matches: 6. Germline V CDR1 and CDR2: SGHVS, FQNEAQ. This CDR3 comprises 15 residues. The DNA of the CDR3 is TGTGCCAGCAGCTTAGGGGGGGGGAAGTTAGAGACCCAGTACTTC. Translated, it gives CASSLGGGKLETQYF.

This clonotype was observed many times. The chain links TRBV20-1 to TRBJ2-6; TRBD1 or TRBD2 may be the D gene (5 bases each). The CDR3 spans 17 residues. CDR1 is DFQATT, CDR2 SNEGSKA, per germline (reference sequence). V shed 1 base and J shed 0 bases, with 13 bases lying between them. In DNA, the CDR3 is TGCAGTGCTAGAGCGAGGGGTACTACCTCTGGGGCCAACGTCCTGACTTTC. Its translation: CSARARGTTSGANVLTF.